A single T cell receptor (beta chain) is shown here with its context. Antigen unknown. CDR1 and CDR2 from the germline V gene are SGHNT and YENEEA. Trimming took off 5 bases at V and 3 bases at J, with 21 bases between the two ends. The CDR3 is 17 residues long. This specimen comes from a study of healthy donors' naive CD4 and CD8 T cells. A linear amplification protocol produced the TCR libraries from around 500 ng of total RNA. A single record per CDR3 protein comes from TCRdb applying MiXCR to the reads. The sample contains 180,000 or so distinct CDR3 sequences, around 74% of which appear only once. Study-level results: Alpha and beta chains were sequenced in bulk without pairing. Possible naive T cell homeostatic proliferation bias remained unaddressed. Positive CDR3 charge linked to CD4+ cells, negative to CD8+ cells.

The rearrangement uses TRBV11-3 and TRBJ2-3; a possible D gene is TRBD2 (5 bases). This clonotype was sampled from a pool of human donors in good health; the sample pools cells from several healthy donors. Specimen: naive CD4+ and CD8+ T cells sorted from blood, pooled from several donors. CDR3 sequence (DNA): TGTGCCAGCAGCCTAGCCGCGAGTGGCCTACGAACAGATACGCAGTATTTT. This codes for CASSLAASGLRTDTQYF.